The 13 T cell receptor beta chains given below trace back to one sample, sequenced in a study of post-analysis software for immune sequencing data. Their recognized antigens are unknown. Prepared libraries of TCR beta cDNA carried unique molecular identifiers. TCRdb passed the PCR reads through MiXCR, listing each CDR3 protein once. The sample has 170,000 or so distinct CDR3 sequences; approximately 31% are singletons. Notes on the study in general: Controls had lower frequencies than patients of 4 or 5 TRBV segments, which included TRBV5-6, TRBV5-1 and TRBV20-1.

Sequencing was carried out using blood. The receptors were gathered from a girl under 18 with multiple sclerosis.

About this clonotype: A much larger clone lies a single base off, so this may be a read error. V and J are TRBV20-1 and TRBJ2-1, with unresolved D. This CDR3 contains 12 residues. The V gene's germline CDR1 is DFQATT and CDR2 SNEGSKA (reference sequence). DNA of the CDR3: TGCAGGGCTATCCCCCCCGGCAATGAGCAGTTCTTC. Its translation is CRAIPPGNEQFF.

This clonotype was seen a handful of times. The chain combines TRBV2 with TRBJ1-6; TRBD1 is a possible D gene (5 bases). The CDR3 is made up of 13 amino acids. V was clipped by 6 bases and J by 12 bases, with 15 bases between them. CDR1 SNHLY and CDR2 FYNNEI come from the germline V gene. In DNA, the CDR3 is TGTGCCAGCAGCCCCGGGGGTTCAATACCCCTCCACTTT. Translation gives CASSPGGSIPLHF.

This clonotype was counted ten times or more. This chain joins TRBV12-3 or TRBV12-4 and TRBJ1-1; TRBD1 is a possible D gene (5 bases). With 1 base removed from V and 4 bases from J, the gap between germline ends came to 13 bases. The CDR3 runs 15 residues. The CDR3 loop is CASSLVGDGGTEAFF. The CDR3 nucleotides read TGTGCCAGCAGTTTAGTTGGGGACGGGGGCACTGAAGCTTTCTTT.

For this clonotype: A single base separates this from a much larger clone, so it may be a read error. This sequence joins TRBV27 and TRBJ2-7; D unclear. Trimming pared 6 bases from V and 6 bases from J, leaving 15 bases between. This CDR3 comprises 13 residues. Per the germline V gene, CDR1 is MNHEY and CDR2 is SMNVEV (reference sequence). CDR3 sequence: CASRETLTCEQYF. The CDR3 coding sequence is TGTGCCAGCAGGGAGACGCTCACCTGCGAGCAGTACTTC.

Here the CDR3 DNA reads TGCAGCGTTGAAGGGGGAGGGGCGAACACCATATATTTT. Its protein is CSVEGGGANTIYF. The rearrangement uses TRBV29-1 and TRBJ1-3; D is perhaps TRBD1 (5 bases). CDR1 is SQVTM and CDR2 is ANQGSEA in the germline V gene. The CDR3 is 13 amino acids. V gave up 1 base and J gave up 7 bases, with 11 bases separating them.

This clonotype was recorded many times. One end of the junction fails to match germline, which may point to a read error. CDR3 sequence: CASSLPGQETQYF. The CDR3 region has the DNA TGTGCTAGCAGCTTACCGGGGCAAGAGACCCAGTACTTC. This chain connects TRBV7-7 to TRBJ2-5; D is possibly TRBD2 (5 bases). Germline V CDR1 and CDR2: SSHAT, FNYEAQ (reference sequence). CDR3 length equals 13 residues. The variable domain in full, completed from reference TRBV7-7 and TRBJ2-5, reads GAGVSQSPRYKVTKRGQDVTLRCDPISSHATLYWYQQALGQGPEFLTYFNYEAQPDKSGLPSDRFSAERPEGSISTLTIQRTEQRDSAMYRCASSLPGQETQYFGPGTRLLVL.

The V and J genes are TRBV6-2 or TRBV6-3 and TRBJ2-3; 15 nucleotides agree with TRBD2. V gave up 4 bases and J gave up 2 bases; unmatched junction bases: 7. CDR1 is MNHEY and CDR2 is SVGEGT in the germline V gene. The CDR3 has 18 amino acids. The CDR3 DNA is TGTGCCAGCAGTTCGGGACTAGCGGGAGGAACCTACACAGATACGCAGTATTTT. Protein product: CASSSGLAGGTYTDTQYF.

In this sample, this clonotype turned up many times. CDR3 bases: TGTGCCACCAGCAGAGACCGGCTTGGGGAGACCCAGTACTTC. Its translation: CATSRDRLGETQYF. The chain couples TRBV15 to TRBJ2-5; D not resolved. The CDR3 has 14 amino acids. Germline CDR1 reads LNHNV; CDR2 reads YYDKDF (reference sequence). Trimming shortened V by 0 bases and J by 5 bases, and 10 bases separated the two germline ends.

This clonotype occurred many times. The CDR3 sequence is CSARGTRFYNEQFF. The DNA of the CDR3 is TGCAGTGCTAGAGGGACTAGATTCTACAATGAGCAGTTCTTC. The chain is built from TRBV20-1 and TRBJ2-1; 7 bases match TRBD2. This CDR3 contains 14 residues. The germline V gene has CDR1 DFQATT and CDR2 SNEGSKA (reference sequence). The junction had 3 bases not matched to a gene; V was cut back by 1 base and J by 3 bases.

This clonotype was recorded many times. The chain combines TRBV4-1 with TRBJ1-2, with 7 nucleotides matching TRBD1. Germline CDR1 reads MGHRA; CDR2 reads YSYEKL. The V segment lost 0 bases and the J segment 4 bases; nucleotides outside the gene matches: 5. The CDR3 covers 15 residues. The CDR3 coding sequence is TGCGCCAGCAGCCAAGAGGGACAGACCATCTATGGCTACACCTTC. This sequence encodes CASSQEGQTIYGYTF.

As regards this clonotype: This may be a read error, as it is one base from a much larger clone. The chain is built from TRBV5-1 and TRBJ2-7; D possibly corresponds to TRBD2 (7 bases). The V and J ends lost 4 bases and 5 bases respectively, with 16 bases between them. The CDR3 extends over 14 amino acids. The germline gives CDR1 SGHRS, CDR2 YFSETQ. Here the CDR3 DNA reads TGCGCCAGCAGCGTGGGACGGGGGGCTGACGAGCAGTACTTC. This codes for CASSVGRGADEQYF.

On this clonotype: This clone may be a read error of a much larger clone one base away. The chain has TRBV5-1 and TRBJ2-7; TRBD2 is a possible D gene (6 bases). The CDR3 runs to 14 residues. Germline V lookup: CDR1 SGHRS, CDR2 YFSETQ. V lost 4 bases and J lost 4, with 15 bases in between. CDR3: CASSLSMGGYEQYF. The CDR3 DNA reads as TGCGCCAGCAGCCTTTCGATGGGAGGTTACGAGCAGTACTTC.

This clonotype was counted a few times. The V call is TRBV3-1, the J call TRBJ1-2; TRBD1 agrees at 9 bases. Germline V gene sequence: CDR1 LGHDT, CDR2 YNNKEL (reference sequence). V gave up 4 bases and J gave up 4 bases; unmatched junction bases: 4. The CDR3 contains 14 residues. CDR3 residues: CASSPSTGGYGYTF. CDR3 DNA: TGTGCCAGCAGCCCATCGACAGGGGGCTATGGCTACACCTTC.